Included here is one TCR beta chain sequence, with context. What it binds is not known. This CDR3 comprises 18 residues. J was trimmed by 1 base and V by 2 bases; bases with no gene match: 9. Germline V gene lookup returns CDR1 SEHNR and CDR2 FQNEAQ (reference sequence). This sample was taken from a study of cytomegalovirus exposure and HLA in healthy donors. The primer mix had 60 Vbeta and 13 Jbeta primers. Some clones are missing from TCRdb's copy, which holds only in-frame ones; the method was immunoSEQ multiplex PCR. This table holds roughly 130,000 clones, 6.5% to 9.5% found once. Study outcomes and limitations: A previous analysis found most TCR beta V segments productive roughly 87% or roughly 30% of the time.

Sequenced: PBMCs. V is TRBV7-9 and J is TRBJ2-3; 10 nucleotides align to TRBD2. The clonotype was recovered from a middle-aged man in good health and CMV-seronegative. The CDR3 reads CASSLPSGGAPRTDTQYF. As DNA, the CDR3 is TGTGCCAGCAGCTTACCCAGCGGGGGGGCCCCCCGCACAGATACGCAGTATTTT.